The 5 T cell receptor beta chains listed next were all sequenced from one sample in a study of T cells in Graves' hyperthyroidism and ophthalmopathy. Authors of the study amplified TCR beta CDR3 regions from RNA transcripts. A set of HTBI primers served as the primers for a first-round RT-PCR of the TCR CDR3. TCRdb fed the multiplex PCR reads into MiXCR, producing one record per CDR3 protein. The repertoire includes some 500,000 distinct CDR3 sequences, around an eighth of them detected once, and around 17% sits in the top ten. Sequencing was performed on blood. These receptors were obtained from a young woman with Graves' hyperthyroidism.

V gene TRBV11-3 combines with J gene TRBJ1-1; a possible D gene is TRBD1 (5 bases). CDR1 SGHNT and CDR2 YENEEA come from the germline V gene. The CDR3 loop spans 13 amino acids. Trimming removed 10 bases from V and 0 bases from J, with 12 bases in between. The CDR3 nucleotides read TGTGCCACCCAGGGAATAATGAACACTGAAGCTTTCTTT. This gives the protein CATQGIMNTEAFF.

The V and J genes are TRBV27 and TRBJ1-2; 11 bases fit TRBD1. J was trimmed by 8 bases and V by 5 bases; bases with no gene match: 7. The CDR3 sequence is 14 residues long. Germline lookup yields CDR1 MNHEY and CDR2 SMNVEV (reference sequence). This CDR3 reads CASSASDRGLGYTF. In DNA, the CDR3 is TGTGCCAGCAGTGCCTCGGACAGGGGGCTGGGCTACACCTTC.

This sequence joins TRBV7-9 and TRBJ1-4; 7 bases map to TRBD1. This CDR3 has 14 residues. Per germline, CDR1 SEHNR and CDR2 FQNEAQ (reference sequence). The V gene end was trimmed by 1 base and the J gene end by 8 bases; junction bases not matched to a gene: 4. The CDR3 loop reads CASSLVGTVEKLFF. CDR3 bases: TGTGCCAGCAGCTTAGTTGGGACAGTGGAAAAACTGTTTTTT.

This clonotype was counted at least ten times. The V call is TRBV3-1, the J call TRBJ2-1; D gene uncertain. The V end was cut by 0 bases, the J end by 4 bases, with 13 bases between. Looked up from germline, CDR1 is LGHDT and CDR2 is YNNKEL (reference sequence). The CDR3 runs 16 residues. The chain's CDR3 is CASSQDGVRPYNEQFF. The CDR3 coding sequence is TGTGCCAGCAGCCAAGATGGAGTTAGGCCATACAATGAGCAGTTCTTC.

The chain combines TRBV19 with TRBJ2-7; 8 positions match TRBD2. V gave up 6 bases and J gave up 0 bases; unmatched junction bases: 4. The germline CDR1 and CDR2 sequences are LNHDA and SQIVND (reference sequence). This CDR3 is built from 14 residues. CDR3 residues: CASRSGSSSYEQYF. Written as DNA, the CDR3 is TGTGCCAGTAGAAGCGGGAGTAGCTCCTACGAGCAGTACTTC.